The 9 T cell receptor beta chains given below trace back to one sample, sequenced in a study of blood T cell repertoires in COVID-19 (TCRdb year 2020). Library creation used the immunoSEQ multiplex PCR assay. The source is immuneACCESS, and TCRdb retained only in-frame sequences with V and J called. Part of the clones is not carried over; for the studies checked, unresolved V genes explain less than half of this, and the remainder is unexplained. For this sample the table gives about 110,000 clones, of which 89% were detected only once. Approximately 5% of the sample comes from the top ten. Sequenced material: peripheral blood. These receptors came from a middle-aged man with active or convalescent COVID-19.

As for this clone: Relative to the germline gene, one junction end is altered; a read error may explain this. The gene calls are TRBV20-1 and TRBJ2-5, with D uncertain. The CDR3 is 9 residues long. Germline assignment: CDR1 DFQATT and CDR2 SNEGSKA (reference sequence). In nucleotides, the CDR3 is TGCAGTGCTAGAGATGAGAGAGACTTC. It codes for CSARDERDF.

The chain employs TRBV7-9 and TRBJ2-3; 14 nucleotides align to TRBD2. This CDR3 has 18 amino acids. The V gene's germline CDR1 is SEHNR and CDR2 FQNEAQ (reference sequence). Trimming removed 11 bases from V and 5 bases from J; junction bases left unmatched: 18. CDR3 sequence: CAGAQPGLAGEFGDTQYF. CDR3 coding DNA: TGTGCCGGGGCCCAGCCGGGACTAGCGGGAGAATTTGGAGATACGCAGTATTTT.

The rearrangement uses TRBV25-1 and TRBJ1-5; 7 nucleotides agree with TRBD1. Germline V gene data show CDR1 as MGHDK and CDR2 as SYGVNS. The V segment lost 6 bases and the J segment 6 bases; nucleotides outside the gene matches: 8. This CDR3 is built from 14 residues. For the CDR3, the DNA is TGTGCCAGCAGCGAAACAGGGGTGGGTCAGCCCCAGCATTTT. Protein sequence: CASSETGVGQPQHF.

This chain uses TRBV18 with TRBJ2-7; 7 positions match TRBD1. This CDR3 has 14 amino acids. Germline V gives CDR1 KGHSH, CDR2 LQKENI. V gave up 3 bases and J gave up 3 bases; unmatched junction bases: 5. The CDR3 reads CASSPGQQSYEQYF. CDR3 in DNA: TGTGCCAGCTCACCGGGACAGCAAAGCTACGAGCAGTACTTC.

The rearrangement links TRBV7-9 to TRBJ2-2; TRBD1 agrees at 10 bases. The ends lost 3 bases at V and 7 bases at J; junction bases unmatched: 8. The germline V gene encodes CDR1 SEHNR and CDR2 FQNEAQ (reference sequence). The CDR3 spans 16 residues. CDR3 protein: CASSFLGQGKNGELFF. Here the CDR3 DNA reads TGTGCCAGCAGCTTCCTGGGACAGGGGAAAAACGGGGAGCTGTTTTTT.

This sequence joins TRBV10-2 and TRBJ2-5; TRBD1 aligns across 7 bases. The V gene end was trimmed by 6 bases and the J gene end by 4 bases; junction bases not matched to a gene: 5. The germline gives CDR1 WSHSY, CDR2 SAAADI. The length of the CDR3 is 13 residues. The CDR3 here is CASRQGVGETQYF. DNA of the CDR3: TGCGCCAGCAGGCAGGGGGTAGGAGAGACCCAGTACTTC.

V usage is TRBV7-9 and J usage is TRBJ1-2, with D perhaps matching TRBD1 (5 bases). V was trimmed by 8 bases and J by 4 bases, leaving 14 bases between them. CDR1 is SEHNR and CDR2 is FQNEAQ in the germline V gene (reference sequence). The CDR3 spans 13 residues. The CDR3 region has the DNA TGTGCCAGCGGGGGGGTCCAGGGCTATGGCTACACCTTC. It specifies CASGGVQGYGYTF.

The rearrangement joins TRBV3-1 (or the pseudogene TRBV3-2) to TRBJ2-5, with 9 positions matching TRBD1. CDR1 is LGHDT, CDR2 YNNKEL, per germline (reference sequence). V was clipped by 2 bases and J by 5 bases; unmatched bases: 9. This CDR3 region has 16 residues. CDR3 region: CASSQNPSGTGETQYF. CDR3 DNA sequence: TGTGCCAGCAGCCAAAACCCATCCGGGACAGGGGAGACCCAGTACTTC.

V is TRBV28 and J is TRBJ2-2, with TRBD1 identical over 9 bases. The CDR3 has 15 residues. J lost 2 bases, V lost 6 bases, and 4 bases had no gene match. The germline V gene encodes CDR1 MDHEN and CDR2 SYDVKM. CDR3 DNA: TGTGCCAGCAGCTCGGGACAGGGAAACACCGGGGAGCTGTTTTTT. This codes for CASSSGQGNTGELFF.